What follows are 31 T cell receptor beta chains derived from one specimen sequenced in a study of shared clonotypes between healthy human individuals (dated by TCRdb to the early 2020s). Libraries were built with the immunoSEQ multiplex PCR assay. In TCRdb, the immuneACCESS table is reduced to in-frame sequences with V and J assigned. These tables do not hold every clone; where another copy was compared, an unresolved V gene accounts for under half, and the others remain unexplained. Within this sample are more than 2 million clones, with about 94% of them counted one time only. The top ten hold more than 0.95% of the sample. For the CD8 naive samples, CD45RO-negative cells were positively selected for CCR7, yielding a CD45RA+CCR7+ population from which TemRA cells were excluded. Source material: naive CD8+ T cells sorted from blood. Read against the paper, the sample's cell subset or site label means: CD45RA+CCR7+. These receptors were collected from a young man in good health.

This chain joins TRBV19 and TRBJ2-7; D may be TRBD2 (6 bases). This CDR3 comprises 14 residues. Per the germline V gene, CDR1 is LNHDA and CDR2 is SQIVND (reference sequence). V lost 6 bases and J 0 bases, leaving 12 bases between the germline ends. As DNA, the CDR3 is TGTGCCAGTAGCGGCGGGGTCACCTCCTACGAGCAGTACTTC. This codes for CASSGGVTSYEQYF. The whole variable domain, filled in from reference TRBV19 and TRBJ2-7, reads DGGITQSPKYLFRKEGQNVTLSCEQNLNHDAMYWYRQDPGQGLRLIYYSQIVNDFQKGDIAEGYSVSREKKESFPLTVTSAQKNPTAFYLCASSGGVTSYEQYFGPGTRLTVT.

The genes are TRBV10-3 and TRBJ1-3; TRBD1 matches at 10 bases. With V trimmed by 5 bases and J by 2 bases, 6 bases remained unmatched. The germline CDR1 and CDR2 sequences are ENHRY and SYGVKD. The CDR3 runs to 16 residues. CDR3 DNA: TGTGCCATCAGTCTGGACAGGGGGGGAGCTGGAAACACCATATATTTT. Amino acid sequence: CAISLDRGGAGNTIYF.

This chain uses TRBV5-1 with TRBJ2-2; D ambiguous. Per the germline V gene, CDR1 is SGHRS and CDR2 is YFSETQ. This CDR3 is 15 amino acids long. Trimming cost V 0 bases and J 3 bases, with 9 bases left between them. The CDR3 sequence: CASSLGSSDTGELFF. The CDR3 DNA sequence: TGCGCCAGCAGCTTGGGCAGTTCGGACACCGGGGAGCTGTTTTTT.

The V call is TRBV27, the J call TRBJ2-5; a possible D gene is TRBD1 (5 bases). V was shortened by 5 bases and J by 0 bases, with 19 bases between the two germline ends. CDR3 length: 17 amino acids. Germline V gives CDR1 MNHEY, CDR2 SMNVEV (reference sequence). CDR3 bases: TGTGCCAGCAGTCCGCTGACAGATCTGTGGGACCAAGAGACCCAGTACTTC. It is translated as CASSPLTDLWDQETQYF.

With respect to this clone: In the same sample, other DNA sequences code for this CDR3. The rearrangement joins TRBV27 to TRBJ2-3; possible D gene TRBD2, 5 bases. Germline lookup yields CDR1 MNHEY and CDR2 SMNVEV (reference sequence). There are 12 residues in the CDR3. V shed 5 bases and J shed 5 bases, with 8 bases lying between them. CDR3 coding DNA: TGTGCCAGCAGTCCCCGGGGAGATACGCAGTATTTT. Translated, it gives CASSPRGDTQYF.

The chain has TRBV10-3 and TRBJ2-7; maybe TRBD2 (7 bases). Germline assignment: CDR1 ENHRY and CDR2 SYGVKD. There are 14 residues in the CDR3. Trimming removed 6 bases at V and 7 bases at J, with 19 bases between. CDR3 in amino acids: CAISERDNAREQYF. In DNA form, the CDR3 reads TGTGCCATCAGCGAGCGGGACAACGCACGGGAGCAGTACTTC.

The V and J genes are TRBV13 and TRBJ2-1; 13 nucleotides line up with TRBD2. CDR1 and CDR2 from the germline V gene are PRHDT and FYEKMQ (reference sequence). This CDR3 contains 15 residues. J lost 8 bases, V lost 5 bases, and 6 bases had no gene match. The CDR3 DNA is TGTGCCAGCAGCGCCGGGACTAGCGGGATCTATGAGCAGTTCTTC. As protein: CASSAGTSGIYEQFF.

The chain employs TRBV2 and TRBJ2-2, with D maybe TRBD2 (6 bases). CDR3 length equals 15 residues. Germline V lookup: CDR1 SNHLY, CDR2 FYNNEI. With 0 bases removed from V and 4 bases from J, the gap between germline ends came to 9 bases. Here the CDR3 reads CASSEAFGSTGELFF. As DNA, the CDR3 is TGTGCCAGCAGTGAAGCTTTCGGGAGCACCGGGGAGCTGTTTTTT.

This chain joins TRBV4-1 and TRBJ2-1; 13 bases agree with TRBD2. The CDR3 consists of 17 residues. The V gene's germline CDR1 is MGHRA and CDR2 YSYEKL. V lost 2 bases to trimming and J lost 3 bases; unmatched junction nucleotides: 4. This chain's CDR3 is CASSQPTSGGDYNEQFF. The CDR3 DNA reads as TGCGCCAGCAGCCAACCCACTAGCGGGGGGGACTACAATGAGCAGTTCTTC.

This rearrangement joins TRBV5-1 to TRBJ2-7; D is ambiguous. V was pared by 3 bases and J by 2 bases, with 9 bases between. The CDR3 spans 13 residues. The germline CDR1 and CDR2 sequences are SGHRS and YFSETQ. CDR3 sequence: CASSSTVAYEQYF. CDR3 DNA: TGCGCCAGCAGCTCAACAGTGGCCTACGAGCAGTACTTC.

Turning to this clone: This likely comes from a read error, as the CDR3 has no conserved phenylalanine or tryptophan at its end. V and J are TRBV28 and TRBJ2-7; D tentatively reads TRBD1 or TRBD2 (5 bases each). The V gene lost 4 bases and the J gene lost 0 bases, with 13 bases spanning the gap. Germline V lookup: CDR1 MDHEN, CDR2 SYDVKM. CDR3 length: 15 residues. The DNA of the CDR3 is TGTGCCAGCAGTTCTATATGGGACGACTCCTACGAGCAGTACTCC. Translated: CASSSIWDDSYEQYS.

The rearrangement joins TRBV28 to TRBJ2-3; 7 bases are shared with TRBD1. CDR1 is MDHEN, CDR2 SYDVKM, per germline. The junction had 19 bases not matched to a gene; V was cut back by 4 bases and J by 3 bases. The CDR3 sequence is 19 residues long. The CDR3 loop is CASSSLRVFVTGLTDTQYF. The CDR3 nucleotides are TGTGCCAGCAGTTCCCTACGGGTGTTTGTGACAGGGCTGACAGATACGCAGTATTTT. The complete variable domain, with remaining parts taken from reference TRBV28 and TRBJ2-3, reads DVKVTQSSRYLVKRTGEKVFLECVQDMDHENMFWYRQDPGLGLRLIYFSYDVKMKEKGDIPEGYSVSREKKERFSLILESASTNQTSMYLCASSSLRVFVTGLTDTQYFGPGTRLTVL.

Turning to this clone: Other DNA sequences from this sample encode an identical CDR3 as well. The V and J genes are TRBV19 and TRBJ2-7, with unresolved D. From germline, CDR1 is LNHDA and CDR2 SQIVND (reference sequence). V lost 1 base and J 7 bases, leaving 8 bases between the germline ends. This CDR3 spans 12 amino acids. CDR3 loop: CASSIGSGEQYF. The CDR3 nucleotides are TGTGCCAGTAGTATAGGGTCCGGGGAGCAGTACTTC. Combining the CDR3 with reference TRBV19 and TRBJ2-7 gives the whole variable domain DGGITQSPKYLFRKEGQNVTLSCEQNLNHDAMYWYRQDPGQGLRLIYYSQIVNDFQKGDIAEGYSVSREKKESFPLTVTSAQKNPTAFYLCASSIGSGEQYFGPGTRLTVT.

CDR3 protein: CASSEAQAGYEQYF. The CDR3 DNA sequence: TGTGCCAGCAGTGAAGCCCAGGCAGGGTACGAGCAGTACTTC. J is TRBJ2-7 and V is TRBV6-1, with D perhaps matching TRBD1 (5 bases). Trimming removed 0 bases from V and 4 bases from J, with 10 bases in between. Looked up from germline, CDR1 is MNHNS and CDR2 is SASEGT. The CDR3 runs 14 residues.

This clone was counted only a few times. This rearrangement joins TRBV30 to TRBJ2-5; TRBD1 is a possible D gene (5 bases). With the DNA end fitting TRBJ2-7 better, the J assignment may be wrong. This CDR3 is built from 14 residues. Germline CDR1 and CDR2: GTSNPN and SVGIG (reference sequence). The CDR3 region is CAWMQGDGAYEQYF. The CDR3 nucleotides read TGTGCCTGGATGCAAGGGGATGGTGCCTACGAGCAGTACTTC.

A single count supports this clone. The chain recombines TRBV27 with TRBJ2-7; tentatively, D is TRBD2 (5 bases). Trimming removed 6 bases from V and 2 bases from J, with 14 bases in between. This CDR3 has 14 amino acids. Germline assignment: CDR1 MNHEY and CDR2 SMNVEV (reference sequence). CDR3 loop: CASSPARVTYEQYF. In DNA, the CDR3 is TGTGCCAGCAGCCCCGCGAGGGTTACCTACGAGCAGTACTTC.

The chain joins TRBV11-2 to TRBJ2-3; the D is unclear. V was trimmed by 5 bases and J by 5 bases, leaving 14 bases between them. The CDR3 is made up of 14 amino acids. Germline V gene data show CDR1 as SGHAT and CDR2 as FQNNGV. CDR3 coding DNA: TGTGCCAGCAGCATCTGGTCCACTCGAGATACGCAGTATTTT. Amino acids: CASSIWSTRDTQYF.

This clone has only one observation. The chain combines TRBV7-2 with TRBJ2-7, with 12 positions matching TRBD2. The CDR3 consists of 15 residues. Germline CDR1 SGHTA, CDR2 FQGNSA. The J segment lost 2 bases and the V segment lost 5 bases, leaving 4 bases of the junction unmatched. The CDR3 DNA sequence: TGTGCCAGCAGCCCCAGGACTAGCGGGACCTACGAGCAGTACTTC. It is translated as CASSPRTSGTYEQYF.

The chain employs TRBV27 and TRBJ2-7, with D perhaps TRBD1 (6 bases). Trimming took 2 bases from V and 7 from J, leaving 12 bases between them. CDR1 and CDR2 (germline): MNHEY, SMNVEV (reference sequence). The CDR3 sequence is 13 residues long. The CDR3 coding sequence is TGTGCCAGCAGTTTAATTGGGGGCGATGAGCAGTACTTC. It codes for CASSLIGGDEQYF.

The chain joins TRBV14 to TRBJ2-2; D is uncertain. This CDR3 contains 15 residues. V was pared by 3 bases and J by 6 bases, with 14 bases between. The germline CDR1 and CDR2 sequences are SGHDN and FVKESK. CDR3 region: CASSHNEAWSGELFF. CDR3 coding DNA: TGTGCCAGCAGCCACAATGAGGCTTGGTCCGGGGAGCTGTTTTTT.

This chain connects TRBV7-6 to TRBJ1-3; no reliable D call. The CDR3 loop spans 14 amino acids. Between the trimmed V and J ends, which lost 1 base and 3 bases, there was a span of 7 bases. CDR1 and CDR2 (germline): SGHVS, FNYEAQ. CDR3 nucleotide sequence: TGTGCCAGCAGCTTAGTAGGGTTTGGAAACACCATATATTTT. This gives the protein CASSLVGFGNTIYF.

The chain is built from TRBV7-9 and TRBJ2-1, with D perhaps TRBD1 or TRBD2 (5 bases each). Looked up from germline, CDR1 is SEHNR and CDR2 is FQNEAQ (reference sequence). The CDR3 loop spans 15 amino acids. Trimming took 5 bases from V and 6 from J, leaving 17 bases between them. The CDR3 is CASSPVAGASNEQFF. The CDR3 DNA is TGTGCCAGCAGCCCCGTGGCCGGGGCAAGCAATGAGCAGTTCTTC. Full variable domain (outside the CDR3, taken from reference TRBV7-9 and TRBJ2-1): DTGVSQNPRHKITKRGQNVTFRCDPISEHNRLYWYRQTLGQGPEFLTYFQNEAQLEKSRLLSDRFSAERPKGSFSTLEIQRTEQGDSAMYLCASSPVAGASNEQFFGPGTRLTVL.

The CDR3 DNA reads as TGTGCCAGCAGCGTAGACCCCGGGACAGGGGGAAGCGAGCAGTACTTC. Encoded protein: CASSVDPGTGGSEQYF. The V gene is TRBV9, the J gene TRBJ2-7; 11 nucleotides agree with TRBD1. Germline V gene lookup returns CDR1 SGDLS and CDR2 YYNGEE. The CDR3 covers 16 residues. The V segment lost 0 bases and the J segment 6 bases; nucleotides outside the gene matches: 8.

V gene TRBV5-1 combines with J gene TRBJ2-5; D remains ambiguous. Per germline, CDR1 SGHRS and CDR2 YFSETQ. Trimming removed 3 bases from V and 2 bases from J, with 8 bases in between. The CDR3 runs 13 residues. The CDR3 here is CASSSAPQETQYF. CDR3 sequence (DNA): TGCGCCAGCAGCTCCGCCCCTCAAGAGACCCAGTACTTC.

This chain links TRBV30 with TRBJ2-7; D not resolved. Germline V gene data show CDR1 as GTSNPN and CDR2 as SVGIG (reference sequence). The CDR3 loop spans 13 amino acids. The V and J ends lost 3 bases and 7 bases respectively, with 16 bases between them. Here the CDR3 reads CAWSEAPTQEQYF. The CDR3 DNA sequence: TGTGCCTGGAGCGAGGCCCCAACCCAGGAGCAGTACTTC.

The rearrangement links TRBV28 to TRBJ2-2; either TRBD1 or TRBD2 may fit D (6 bases each). The CDR3 loop spans 20 amino acids. Trimming took off 4 bases at V and 1 base at J, with 25 bases between the two ends. CDR1 is MDHEN, CDR2 SYDVKM, per germline. The CDR3 here is CASSSAVITEEGGNTGELFF. CDR3 bases: TGTGCCAGCAGTTCCGCCGTTATTACCGAGGAGGGGGGGAACACCGGGGAGCTGTTTTTT. Full variable domain (rest looked up from reference TRBV28 and TRBJ2-2): DVKVTQSSRYLVKRTGEKVFLECVQDMDHENMFWYRQDPGLGLRLIYFSYDVKMKEKGDIPEGYSVSREKKERFSLILESASTNQTSMYLCASSSAVITEEGGNTGELFFGEGSRLTVL.

The chain combines TRBV7-9 with TRBJ2-1; D remains ambiguous. Germline CDR1 and CDR2: SEHNR and FQNEAQ (reference sequence). This CDR3 region has 15 residues. Trimming shortened V by 6 bases and J by 0 bases, and 12 bases separated the two germline ends. The CDR3 DNA sequence: TGTGCCAGCAGTAAGGTACCCAGCTCCTACAATGAGCAGTTCTTC. It specifies CASSKVPSSYNEQFF.

This chain joins TRBV13 and TRBJ2-7; 7 nucleotides match TRBD1. Losses at the gene ends were 7 bases for V and 1 base for J; bases not matched to a gene: 7. Germline V lookup: CDR1 PRHDT, CDR2 FYEKMQ (reference sequence). The CDR3 loop spans 14 amino acids. CDR3 sequence: CASNLGDSSYEQYF. The CDR3 region has the DNA TGTGCCAGCAACTTGGGGGACAGTTCCTACGAGCAGTACTTC.

The rearrangement links TRBV4-3 to TRBJ2-3, with D unresolved. Germline lookup yields CDR1 LGHNA and CDR2 YSLEER. The V gene lost 4 bases and the J gene lost 5 bases, with 10 bases spanning the gap. The CDR3 runs to 13 residues. CDR3 nucleotides: TGCGCCAGCAGCCCAAGAGGAGTAGATACGCAGTATTTT. Amino acid sequence: CASSPRGVDTQYF.

This clone has a handful of counts. This specimen includes other DNA sequences encoding the same CDR3. V is TRBV5-4 and J is TRBJ2-7; 7 bases align to TRBD1. Per the germline V gene, CDR1 is SGHNT and CDR2 is YYREEE (reference sequence). This CDR3 contains 13 residues. V gave up 3 bases and J gave up 0 bases; unmatched junction bases: 0. This CDR3 is CASSWDSSYEQYF. CDR3 sequence (DNA): TGTGCCAGCAGCTGGGACAGCTCCTACGAGCAGTACTTC.

The V gene is TRBV7-8, the J gene TRBJ2-7, with D possibly being TRBD2 (5 bases). The germline V gene encodes CDR1 SGHVS and CDR2 FQNEAQ. V lost 4 bases and J 5 bases, leaving 18 bases between the germline ends. CDR3 length equals 15 residues. As DNA, the CDR3 is TGTGCCAGCAGCTCCGGACTCGGGCAGATCGACGAGCAGTACTTC. Protein product: CASSSGLGQIDEQYF.